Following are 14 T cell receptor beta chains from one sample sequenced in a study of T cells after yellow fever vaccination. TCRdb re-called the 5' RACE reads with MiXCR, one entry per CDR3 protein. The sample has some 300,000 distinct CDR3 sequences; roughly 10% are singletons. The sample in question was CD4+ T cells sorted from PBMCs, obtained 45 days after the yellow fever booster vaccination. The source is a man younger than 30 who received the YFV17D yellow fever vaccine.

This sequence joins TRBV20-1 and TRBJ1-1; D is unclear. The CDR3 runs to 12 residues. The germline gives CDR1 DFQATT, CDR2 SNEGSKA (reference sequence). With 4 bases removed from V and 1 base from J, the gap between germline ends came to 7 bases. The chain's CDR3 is CSANEGNTEAFF. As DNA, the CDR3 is TGCAGTGCTAACGAAGGGAACACTGAAGCTTTCTTT.

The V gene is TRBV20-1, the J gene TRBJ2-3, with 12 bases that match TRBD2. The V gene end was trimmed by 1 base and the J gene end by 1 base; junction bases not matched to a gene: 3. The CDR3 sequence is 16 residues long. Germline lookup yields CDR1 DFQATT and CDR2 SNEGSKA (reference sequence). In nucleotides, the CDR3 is TGCAGTGCTAGAGGACTAGCGGGGGCCCGCACAGATACGCAGTATTTT. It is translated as CSARGLAGARTDTQYF.

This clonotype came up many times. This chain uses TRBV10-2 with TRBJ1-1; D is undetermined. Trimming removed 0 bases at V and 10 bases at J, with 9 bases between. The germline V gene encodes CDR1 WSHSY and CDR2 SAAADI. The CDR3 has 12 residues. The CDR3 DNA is TGCGCCAGCAGTGAGTCGACCCTATCAGCTTTCTTT. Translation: CASSESTLSAFF.

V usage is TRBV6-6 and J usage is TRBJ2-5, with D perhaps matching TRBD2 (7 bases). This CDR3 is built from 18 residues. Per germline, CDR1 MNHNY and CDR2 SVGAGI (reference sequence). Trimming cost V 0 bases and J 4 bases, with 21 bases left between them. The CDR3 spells CASSYSITAGAGSETQYF. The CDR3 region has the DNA TGTGCCAGCAGTTACTCGATAACGGCGGGGGCAGGTTCAGAGACCCAGTACTTC.

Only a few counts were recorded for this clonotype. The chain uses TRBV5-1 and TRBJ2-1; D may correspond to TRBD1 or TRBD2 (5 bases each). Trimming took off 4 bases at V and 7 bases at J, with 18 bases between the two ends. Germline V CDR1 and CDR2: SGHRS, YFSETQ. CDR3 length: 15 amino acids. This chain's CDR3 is CASSPSPGTRNEQFF. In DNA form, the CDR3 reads TGCGCCAGCAGCCCCTCCCCCGGGACGAGGAATGAGCAGTTCTTC.

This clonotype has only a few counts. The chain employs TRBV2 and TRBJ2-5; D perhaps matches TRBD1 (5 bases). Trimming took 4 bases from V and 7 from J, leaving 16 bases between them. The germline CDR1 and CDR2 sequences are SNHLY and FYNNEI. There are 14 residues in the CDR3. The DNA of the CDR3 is TGTGCCAGCAGTGTGGGGCAGCAAAAGGGGACCCAGTACTTC. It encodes CASSVGQQKGTQYF.

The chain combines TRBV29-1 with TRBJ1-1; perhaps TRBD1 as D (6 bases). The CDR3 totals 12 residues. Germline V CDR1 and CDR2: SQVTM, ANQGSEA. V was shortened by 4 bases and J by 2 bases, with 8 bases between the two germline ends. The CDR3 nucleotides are TGCAGCGTTGGGACAGCAAACACTGAAGCTTTCTTT. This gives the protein CSVGTANTEAFF.

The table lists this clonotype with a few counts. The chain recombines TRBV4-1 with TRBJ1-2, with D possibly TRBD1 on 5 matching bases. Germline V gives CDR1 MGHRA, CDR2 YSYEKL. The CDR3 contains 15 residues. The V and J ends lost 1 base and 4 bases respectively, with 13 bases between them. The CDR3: CASSQVVAGPYGYTF. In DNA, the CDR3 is TGCGCCAGCAGCCAAGTAGTGGCAGGGCCCTATGGCTACACCTTC.

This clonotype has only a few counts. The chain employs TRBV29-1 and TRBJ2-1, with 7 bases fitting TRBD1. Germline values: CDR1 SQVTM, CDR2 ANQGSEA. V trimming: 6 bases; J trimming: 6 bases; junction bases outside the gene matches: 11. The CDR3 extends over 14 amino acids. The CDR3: CSVVRDRLPNEQFF. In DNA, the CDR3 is TGCAGCGTCGTCCGGGACAGACTCCCCAATGAGCAGTTCTTC.

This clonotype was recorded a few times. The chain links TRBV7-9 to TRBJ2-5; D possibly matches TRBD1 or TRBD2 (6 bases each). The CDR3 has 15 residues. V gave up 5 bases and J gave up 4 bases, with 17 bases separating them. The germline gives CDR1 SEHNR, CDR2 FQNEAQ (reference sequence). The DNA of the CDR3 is TGTGCCAGCAGCGCCCCCAGCAGGGGAGGAGAGACCCAGTACTTC. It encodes CASSAPSRGGETQYF. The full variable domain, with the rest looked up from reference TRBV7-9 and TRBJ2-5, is DTGVSQNPRHKITKRGQNVTFRCDPISEHNRLYWYRQTLGQGPEFLTYFQNEAQLEKSRLLSDRFSAERPKGSFSTLEIQRTEQGDSAMYLCASSAPSRGGETQYFGPGTRLLVL.

CDR3 nucleotides: TGTGCCAGCAGCGACAATAGGGGGGGAAACACCATATATTTT. It encodes CASSDNRGGNTIYF. V usage is TRBV9 and J usage is TRBJ1-3; D possibly corresponds to TRBD1 (6 bases). CDR3 length: 14 amino acids. Trimming took off 3 bases at V and 4 bases at J, with 11 bases between the two ends. The V gene's germline CDR1 is SGDLS and CDR2 YYNGEE.

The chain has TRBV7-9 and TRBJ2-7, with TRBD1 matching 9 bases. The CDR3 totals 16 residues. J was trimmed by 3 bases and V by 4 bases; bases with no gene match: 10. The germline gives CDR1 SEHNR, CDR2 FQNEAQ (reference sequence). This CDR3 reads CASSSPGTGTVYEQYF. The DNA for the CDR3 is TGTGCCAGCAGCTCCCCCGGGACAGGGACTGTCTACGAGCAGTACTTC.

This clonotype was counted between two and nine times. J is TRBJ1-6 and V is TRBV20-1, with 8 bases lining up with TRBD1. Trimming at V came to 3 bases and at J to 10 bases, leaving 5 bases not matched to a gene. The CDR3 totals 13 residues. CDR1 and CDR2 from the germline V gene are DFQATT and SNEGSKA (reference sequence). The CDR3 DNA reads TGCAGTGCTAGGGCGGACAGGGACTCACCCCTCCACTTT. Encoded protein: CSARADRDSPLHF.

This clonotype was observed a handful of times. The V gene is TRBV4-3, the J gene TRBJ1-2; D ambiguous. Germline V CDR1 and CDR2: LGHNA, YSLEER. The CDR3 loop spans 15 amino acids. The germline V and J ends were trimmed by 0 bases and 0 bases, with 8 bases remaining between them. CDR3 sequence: CASSQEYEANYGYTF. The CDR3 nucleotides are TGCGCCAGCAGCCAAGAGTATGAAGCTAACTATGGCTACACCTTC.